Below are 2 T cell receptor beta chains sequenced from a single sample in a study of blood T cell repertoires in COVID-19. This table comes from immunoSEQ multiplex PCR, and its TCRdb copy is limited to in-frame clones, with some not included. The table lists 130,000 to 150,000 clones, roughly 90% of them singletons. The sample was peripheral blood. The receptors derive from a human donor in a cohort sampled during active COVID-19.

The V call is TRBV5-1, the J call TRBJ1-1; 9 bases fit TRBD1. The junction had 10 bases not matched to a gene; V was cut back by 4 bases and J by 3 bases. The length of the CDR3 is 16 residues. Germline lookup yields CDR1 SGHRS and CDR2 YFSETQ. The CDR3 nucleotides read TGCGCCAGCAGCCCGGGACAGGGAGCCTTGGACACTGAAGCTTTCTTT. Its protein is CASSPGQGALDTEAFF.

The CDR3 DNA is TGTGCCAGCAGTGCGCCGGGACAAAAGTGGACCATATATTTT. This gives the protein CASSAPGQKWTIYF. The gene calls are TRBV2 and TRBJ1-3; D is possibly TRBD1 (6 bases). The germline V gene encodes CDR1 SNHLY and CDR2 FYNNEI. The CDR3 covers 14 residues. Deletions cut 4 bases from V and 10 bases from J, with 17 bases between.